The present TCR beta chain was sequenced within a study of graft-versus-host responses after intestinal transplantation. Study summary: Recipients had transplants, and these were multivisceral, liver-intestinal, or isolated intestinal. Among the recipients, all got anti-thymocyte globulin induction and then tacrolimus and steroids for around 3 years. Study-wide results and limits: Early post-transplant HvG declines showed an association with peak circulating GvH clone levels. GvH clones turned up in recipient marrow; some had shown up first in ileum or blood.

Worth noting for this clone: What it binds is not known.

Only in-frame clones appear in the TCRdb table, and some are missing; sequencing was by immunoSEQ multiplex PCR. The table includes about 73,000 clones, almost 90% detected once. In germline, CDR1 is SGHDT, CDR2 YYEEEE. Trimming took 5 bases from V and 7 from J; bases not matched to a gene: 12. The CDR3 is 16 amino acids. The clonotype originates from a human donor who was the organ donor for an intestinal transplant. This specimen consisted of unstimulated CD8+ T cells sorted from spleen or lymph node cells, obtained before transplant. The rearrangement uses TRBV5-6 and TRBJ2-3; TRBD2 matches 11 bases. CDR3 coding DNA: TGTGCCAGCAGAATAAGGGGTAGCGGGGGGGTAAATACGCAGTATTTT. Amino acids: CASRIRGSGGVNTQYF.